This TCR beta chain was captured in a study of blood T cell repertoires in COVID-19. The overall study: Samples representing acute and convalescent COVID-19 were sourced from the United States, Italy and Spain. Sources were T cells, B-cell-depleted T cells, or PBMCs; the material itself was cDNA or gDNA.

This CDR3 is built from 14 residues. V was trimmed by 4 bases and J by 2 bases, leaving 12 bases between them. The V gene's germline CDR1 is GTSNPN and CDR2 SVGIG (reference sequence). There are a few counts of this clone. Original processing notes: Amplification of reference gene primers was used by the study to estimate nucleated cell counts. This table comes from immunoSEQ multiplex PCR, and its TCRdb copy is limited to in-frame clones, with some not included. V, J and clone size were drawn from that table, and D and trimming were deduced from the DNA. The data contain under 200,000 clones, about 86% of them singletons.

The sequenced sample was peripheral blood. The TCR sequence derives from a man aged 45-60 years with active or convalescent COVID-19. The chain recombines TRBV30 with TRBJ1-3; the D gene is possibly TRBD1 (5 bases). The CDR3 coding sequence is TGTGCCTGGACGGTCGGCAGGGCTGGAAACACCATATATTTT. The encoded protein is CAWTVGRAGNTIYF.